This T cell receptor (beta chain) was sequenced during a study of post-analysis software for immune sequencing data (dated by TCRdb to about 2015). About the investigation overall: Disease courses on record covered relapsing-remitting, secondary progressive and progressive-relapsing multiple sclerosis, though some patients had no subtype annotation. A subset of samples was prepared in parallel using single-end sample barcoding, then pooled and co-amplified after Illumina adapter ligation. The patient repertoires were set against 10 to 11 previously published healthy control repertoires from donors whose ages ranged from roughly 6 to 26 years. On the study overall, not on this receptor specifically: Significantly lower normalized Chao1 diversity was found in multiple sclerosis patients than in controls, suggesting substantial peripheral T-cell clonal expansion. The control group was slightly older than the multiple sclerosis patient group. Strong co-clustering of samples prepared in the same batch was shown by direct clustering with F measure, prompting a batch-effect correction.

A word on this clonotype: Its antigen remains undetermined. No much larger clone is present one base from it, and per-base qualities are unavailable.

The library was prepared using PCR. The sequencing machine was an Illumina HiSeq 2500. To reduce PCR and sequencing biases, unique molecular identifiers were built into the TCR beta cDNA libraries. Approximately 500,000 cDNA molecules were obtained for every 1 to 10 million input T cells, so each molecule roughly corresponded to one T cell. The patient libraries were prepared and sequenced with the same protocol used for the earlier healthy control dataset. Samples belonging to the same batch were prepared together, multiplexed and sequenced on a shared HiSeq lane. For the original study's pipeline: MIGEC was used to process the raw barcoded reads, and molecular identifier groups with only a single read were discarded before consensus assembly and CDR3 extraction. VDJtools was used for post-analysis of the clonotype tables, and diversity was normalized by down-sampling every dataset to the size of the smallest sample. In repertoire overlap clustering, CDR3 amino acid sequences, but not nucleotide sequences, were matched to correct batch-related cross-sample contamination. TCRdb handled the public reads itself, with Q25 trimming in fastp and clone calling in MiXCR, and kept productive beta chains. Rows with a matching CDR3 protein are joined into one entry that keeps the most common DNA and genes. For this entry, the V and J calls and clone size follow TCRdb and not the study's own pipeline. The sample table contains fewer than 850,000 distinct CDR3 sequences; only one count was recorded for around 42% of them. The top ten constitute roughly 5.2% of the sample.

TCR beta repertoires were profiled from peripheral blood of approximately 13 young patients with multiple sclerosis to demonstrate the VDJtools post-analysis software. The multiple sclerosis patients were children and adolescents between roughly 6 and 16 years of age. This TCR derives from a girl aged 10-17 years with multiple sclerosis. Sequenced: blood.

The CDR3 has the sequence CASSQPLTGQETQYF. The nucleotide sequence reads as follows: TGTGCCAGCAGCCAACCTCTGACAGGCCAAGAGACCCAGTACTTC. The V and J genes are TRBV4-2 and TRBJ2-5, with a tentative D gene TRBD1 over 6 matching bases. Including the terminal cysteine and phenylalanine, the CDR3 comprises 15 residues. The read is trimmed to its CDR3 DNA, 45 bases read in frame from base 1. CDR1 and CDR2 (LGHNA, YNFKEQ) derive from the germline V gene. Trimming at the junction amounts to 2 bases on V and 1 base on J, and the germline ends lie 11 bases apart.